This T cell receptor (beta chain) emerged from a study of T cell changes during pregnancy in multiple sclerosis. The CDR3 runs to 21 residues. Germline lookup yields CDR1 SGHDN and CDR2 FVKESK. V shed 0 bases and J shed 0 bases, with 21 bases lying between them. Sequencing used immunoSEQ multiplex PCR; TCRdb keeps in-frame clones, though not all of them. The sample lists about 44,000 clones, around 96% seen once, with about 0.89% in the top ten. Specimen: peripheral blood, collected in the second trimester of pregnancy. The receptor's source is a female donor with multiple sclerosis, enrolled in a pregnancy study. The chain recombines TRBV14 with TRBJ1-6; no clear D gene. The DNA of the CDR3 is TGTGCCAGCAGCCAAGAGTTCCCTACAGTGCCCCCGAGCTCCTATAATTCACCCCTCCACTTT. Translated, it gives CASSQEFPTVPPSSYNSPLHF.